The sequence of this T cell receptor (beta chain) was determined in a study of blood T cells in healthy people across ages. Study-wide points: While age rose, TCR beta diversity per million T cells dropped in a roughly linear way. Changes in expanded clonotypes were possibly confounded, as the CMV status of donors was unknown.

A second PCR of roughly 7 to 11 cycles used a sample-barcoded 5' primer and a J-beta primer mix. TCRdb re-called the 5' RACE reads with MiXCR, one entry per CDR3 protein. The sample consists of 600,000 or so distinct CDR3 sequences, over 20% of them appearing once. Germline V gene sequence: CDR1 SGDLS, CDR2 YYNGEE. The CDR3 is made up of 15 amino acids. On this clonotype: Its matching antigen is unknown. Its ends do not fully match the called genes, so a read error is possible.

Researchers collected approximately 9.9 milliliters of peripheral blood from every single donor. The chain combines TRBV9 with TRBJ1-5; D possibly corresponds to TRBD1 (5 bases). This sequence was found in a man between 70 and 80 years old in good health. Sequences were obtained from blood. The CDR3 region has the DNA TGTGCCAGCAGCGTAGCTCCAGGGAGCAGTCAGCCCCAGCATTTT. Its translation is CASSVAPGSSQPQHF.